This T cell receptor beta chain was observed in a study of blood T cell repertoires in COVID-19. Looking at the study overall: The analysed material was cDNA or gDNA that came from T cells, B-cell-depleted T cells, or PBMCs.

Unmatched junction bases numbered 25, after V lost 5 bases and J lost 6 bases. The length of the CDR3 is 20 residues. Germline V CDR1 and CDR2: SNHLY, FYNNEI. Patients from Seattle were sampled longitudinally, starting during active infection. Only in-frame clones appear in the TCRdb table, and some are missing; sequencing was by immunoSEQ multiplex PCR. The data show 170,000 or so clones, with around 83% seen just once and about 8.3% held by the top ten. Sequencing was performed on peripheral blood. The sequence was collected from a woman in her 70s with COVID-19, enrolled during active disease. The chain links TRBV2 to TRBJ2-7; TRBD2 matches 10 bases. Here the CDR3 DNA reads TGTGCCAGCAGTCATATAACCCGGAGCGGGAGGGCCACCCTTTCCCGCGAGCAGTACTTC. It specifies CASSHITRSGRATLSREQYF.